The clone carrying this T cell receptor (beta chain) has only a few counts. The entry originates in a study of blood T cell repertoires in COVID-19. Study summary: PBMCs, B-cell-depleted T cells, or T cells provided the cDNA or gDNA that made up the material.

This CDR3 is 17 amino acids long. Participants came from about 24 US areas, aged about 18 to 100 years. Per the study methods: Researchers report that nucleated cell counts were estimated from reference gene primer amplification. The method was immunoSEQ multiplex PCR; TCRdb's version includes in-frame clones alone and lacks a portion of them. That table supplies the V and J calls and clone size; D and trimming were determined from the DNA. The table shows around 140,000 clones, with 80% to 90% occurring only once. Sequencing was done on a sample of PBMCs or T cells enriched from blood (not recorded which). The rearrangement joins TRBV21-1 to TRBJ2-7; no check of the table's D call, TRBD2, against the DNA was made. TRBV21-1 is classified as a pseudogene. The receptor's source is a man in his forties with acute COVID-19. The CDR3: CASSNRRRTRGSYEQYF. CDR3 coding DNA: TGTGCCAGCAGCAATCGACGGCGGACTCGAGGGTCCTACGAGCAGTACTTC.